This passage covers 14 T cell receptor beta chains from one sample sequenced in a study of blood T cell repertoires in COVID-19. Assay used: immunoSEQ multiplex PCR; TCRdb lists only in-frame clones, some missing. The sample consists of 350,000 to 550,000 clones, around 89% of them appearing once. The sample taken for sequencing was peripheral blood. All receptors derive from a woman younger than 45 with acute or convalescent COVID-19.

The genes are TRBV5-1 and TRBJ2-2; 11 bases match TRBD1. Losses at the gene ends were 3 bases for V and 6 bases for J; bases not matched to a gene: 4. Looked up from germline, CDR1 is SGHRS and CDR2 is YFSETQ. The CDR3 loop spans 15 amino acids. The CDR3 region is CASSSGTGGSGELFF. Written as DNA, the CDR3 is TGCGCCAGCAGCTCCGGGACAGGGGGGTCCGGGGAGCTGTTTTTT. Looking up the rest from reference TRBV5-1 and TRBJ2-2 gives the full variable domain: KAGVTQTPRYLIKTRGQQVTLSCSPISGHRSVSWYQQTPGQGLQFLFEYFSETQRNKGNFPGRFSGRQFSNSRSEMNVSTLELGDSALYLCASSSGTGGSGELFFGEGSRLTVL.

The rearrangement uses TRBV2 and TRBJ2-7; TRBD1 matches at 10 bases. There are 15 residues in the CDR3. V lost 6 bases to trimming and J lost 7 bases; unmatched junction nucleotides: 12. Per the germline V gene, CDR1 is SNHLY and CDR2 is FYNNEI. CDR3 bases: TGTGCCAGCAGAGCCGGGACAGGGGTCCCTTTGGAGCAGTACTTC. Protein product: CASRAGTGVPLEQYF. The full variable domain, rest sourced from reference TRBV2 and TRBJ2-7, is EPEVTQTPSHQVTQMGQEVILRCVPISNHLYFYWYRQILGQKVEFLVSFYNNEISEKSEIFDDQFSVERPDGSNFTLKIRSTKLEDSAMYFCASRAGTGVPLEQYFGPGTRLTVT.

V is TRBV4-1 and J is TRBJ1-2; 10 nucleotides line up with TRBD1. Germline V lookup: CDR1 MGHRA, CDR2 YSYEKL. V lost 1 base, J lost 3 bases, and 5 bases stayed unmatched. This CDR3 is 16 amino acids long. For the CDR3, the DNA is TGCGCCAGCAGCCAAGGAGGGACAGGGGACCACTATGGCTACACCTTC. It translates to CASSQGGTGDHYGYTF.

The genes are TRBV9 and TRBJ2-4; D might be TRBD2 (6 bases). This CDR3 has 16 amino acids. V lost 1 base to trimming and J lost 9 bases, with 20 bases between them. CDR1 is SGDLS, CDR2 YYNGEE, per germline. The CDR3 DNA sequence: TGTGCCAGCAGCGTATCCCTTACGGGGGACGATGGCATTCAGTACTTC. Protein sequence: CASSVSLTGDDGIQYF.

The chain combines TRBV4-1 with TRBJ1-4, with D perhaps TRBD1 (6 bases). CDR3 length equals 14 residues. V lost 2 bases and J lost 6, with 10 bases in between. Germline V gives CDR1 MGHRA, CDR2 YSYEKL. CDR3 protein: CASSQLRTDEKLFF. For the CDR3, the DNA is TGCGCCAGCAGCCAACTCCGGACAGATGAAAAACTGTTTTTT.

This clone has a handful of counts. CDR3 region: CASRAPSSEGYTF. The CDR3 nucleotides read TGTGCCAGCCGAGCACCCAGCAGCGAGGGCTACACCTTC. The chain links TRBV18 to TRBJ1-2; no firm D call. Germline values: CDR1 KGHSH, CDR2 LQKENI. The V end was cut by 8 bases, the J end by 8 bases, with 18 bases between. CDR3 length equals 13 residues.

This chain links TRBV5-4 with TRBJ2-5, with 10 nucleotides matching TRBD1. The CDR3 is made up of 15 amino acids. Trimming took 4 bases from V and 3 from J; bases not matched to a gene: 6. Germline V CDR1 and CDR2: SGHNT, YYREEE (reference sequence). DNA of the CDR3: TGTGCCAGCAGCGCACCGGGACAGGGGAAAGAGACCCAGTACTTC. Translated, it gives CASSAPGQGKETQYF.

The V gene is TRBV3-1 (or the pseudogene TRBV3-2), the J gene TRBJ1-1; D might be TRBD1 (5 bases). V lost 6 bases, J lost 5 bases, and 13 bases lay in between. CDR1 is LGHDT and CDR2 is YNNKEL in the germline V gene (reference sequence). CDR3 size: 13 residues. CDR3 nucleotides: TGTGCCAGCAGTCTTAGGGGAGGTACTGAAGCTTTCTTT. Translating gives CASSLRGGTEAFF.

The J gene is TRBJ2-5, the V gene TRBV19; D is possibly TRBD2 (6 bases). The CDR3 has 14 amino acids. Germline CDR1 reads LNHDA; CDR2 reads SQIVND (reference sequence). The V end was cut by 4 bases, the J end by 3 bases, with 12 bases between. CDR3 region: CASSKAGSEETQYF. CDR3 nucleotide sequence: TGTGCCAGTAGTAAGGCGGGGAGCGAAGAGACCCAGTACTTC.

The gene calls are TRBV5-1 and TRBJ2-2; D is possibly TRBD2 (5 bases). This CDR3 spans 15 amino acids. CDR1 and CDR2 (germline): SGHRS, YFSETQ. Trimming stripped 5 bases from V and 2 bases from J, with 13 bases between. This CDR3 is CASRTDWRNTGELFF. The CDR3 region has the DNA TGCGCCAGCAGGACGGACTGGCGAAACACCGGGGAGCTGTTTTTT.

This rearrangement joins TRBV2 to TRBJ1-5, with D maybe TRBD1 (6 bases). The length of the CDR3 is 16 residues. V shed 4 bases and J shed 5 bases, with 18 bases lying between them. The germline gives CDR1 SNHLY, CDR2 FYNNEI. The CDR3 DNA follows: TGTGCCAGCAGTGCCCCGAGCTGGACAGCGGATCAGCCCCAGCATTTT. Its protein is CASSAPSWTADQPQHF.

The chain couples TRBV5-1 to TRBJ1-1, with 8 positions matching TRBD1. Germline CDR1 reads SGHRS; CDR2 reads YFSETQ. With 4 bases clipped from V and 1 base from J, the junction kept 15 bases outside the gene matches. The CDR3 loop spans 18 amino acids. As DNA, the CDR3 is TGCGCCAGCAGCGCCCGAGTCCCGGGACAGGATAGGAACACTGAAGCTTTCTTT. It codes for CASSARVPGQDRNTEAFF.

The chain links TRBV27 to TRBJ2-2; TRBD2 might be the D (5 bases). The germline gives CDR1 MNHEY, CDR2 SMNVEV (reference sequence). Trimming left V 0 bases short and J 6 bases short, with 8 bases between. This CDR3 spans 14 amino acids. The CDR3 spells CASSLSSGSGELFF. CDR3 in DNA: TGTGCCAGCAGTTTATCGTCGGGATCCGGGGAGCTGTTTTTT.

This rearrangement joins TRBV5-1 to TRBJ1-1; TRBD1 is a possible D gene (5 bases). The CDR3 is 14 residues long. The germline V gene encodes CDR1 SGHRS and CDR2 YFSETQ. Trimming took 3 bases from V and 0 from J, leaving 9 bases between them. The CDR3 DNA is TGCGCCAGCAGCTCTTGGGGCGTGAACACTGAAGCTTTCTTT. Its translation: CASSSWGVNTEAFF.